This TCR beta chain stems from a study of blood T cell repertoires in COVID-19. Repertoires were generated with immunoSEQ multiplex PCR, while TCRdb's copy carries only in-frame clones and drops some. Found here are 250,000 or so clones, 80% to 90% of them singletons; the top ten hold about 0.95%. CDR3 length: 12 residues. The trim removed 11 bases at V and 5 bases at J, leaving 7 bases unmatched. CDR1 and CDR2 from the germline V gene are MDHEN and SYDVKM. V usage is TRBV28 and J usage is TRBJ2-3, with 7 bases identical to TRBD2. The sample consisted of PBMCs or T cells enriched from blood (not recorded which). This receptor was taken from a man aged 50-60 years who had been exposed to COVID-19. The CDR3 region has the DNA TGTGCCTCCGGGGGGTCCAGAGATACGCAGTATTTT. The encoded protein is CASGGSRDTQYF.